Shown below are 23 T cell receptor beta chains from a single sample sequenced in a study of cytomegalovirus exposure and HLA in healthy donors. PCR employed 60 Vbeta and 13 Jbeta primers. Using immunoSEQ multiplex PCR, the repertoire was profiled, and TCRdb retains in-frame clones only, with some absent. The repertoire holds about 40,000 clones, roughly 47% seen once, with around 10% in the top ten. The sample consisted of PBMCs. These receptors all come from a human donor in good health.

V and J are TRBV11-2 and TRBJ1-1, with D hard to call. Germline values: CDR1 SGHAT, CDR2 FQNNGV. CDR3 length: 15 residues. Trimming removed 1 base from V and 2 bases from J, with 11 bases in between. The CDR3, as DNA: TGTGCCAGCAGCTTAGCTAGTGGCAGTAACACTGAAGCTTTCTTT. This sequence encodes CASSLASGSNTEAFF.

This clone has more than one count but fewer than ten. The rearrangement uses TRBV11-3 and TRBJ2-5; D not resolved. Germline lookup yields CDR1 SGHNT and CDR2 YENEEA. The germline V and J ends were trimmed by 1 base and 5 bases, with 8 bases remaining between them. This CDR3 contains 13 residues. The CDR3 region is CASSLVPSETQYF. The CDR3 nucleotides are TGTGCCAGCAGCTTAGTACCCAGTGAGACCCAGTACTTC.

CDR3 residues: CASSLVVASNEQFF. CDR3 bases: TGTGCCAGCAGCTTAGTCGTAGCTTCAAATGAGCAGTTCTTC. The rearrangement uses TRBV7-2 and TRBJ2-1; D gene uncertain. This CDR3 contains 14 residues. Looked up from germline, CDR1 is SGHTA and CDR2 is FQGNSA. The V and J ends lost 1 base and 7 bases respectively, with 11 bases between them.

The V gene is TRBV27, the J gene TRBJ1-2; TRBD1 might be the D (6 bases). With 6 bases removed from V and 7 bases from J, the gap between germline ends came to 21 bases. CDR1 is MNHEY, CDR2 SMNVEV, per germline (reference sequence). CDR3 length equals 15 residues. The DNA for the CDR3 is TGTGCCAGCAGCCCTGACCAACAGGGACGCGGTGGCTACACCTTC. As protein: CASSPDQQGRGGYTF.

The V call is TRBV7-8, the J call TRBJ2-1; the match to TRBD2 covers 9 bases. Per germline, CDR1 SGHVS and CDR2 FQNEAQ. J was trimmed by 7 bases and V by 5 bases; bases with no gene match: 6. The CDR3 totals 14 residues. CDR3 amino acids: CASSAGTSGNEQFF. The CDR3 DNA reads as TGTGCCAGCAGCGCTGGAACTAGCGGGAATGAGCAGTTCTTC.

This chain's CDR3 is CASSPAAVRSGNEQFF. The CDR3 coding sequence is TGTGCCAGCAGCCCCGCCGCGGTCCGATCAGGGAATGAGCAGTTCTTC. The gene calls are TRBV13 and TRBJ2-1; maybe TRBD1 (5 bases). This CDR3 spans 16 amino acids. Per germline, CDR1 PRHDT and CDR2 FYEKMQ (reference sequence). The germline V and J ends were trimmed by 5 bases and 7 bases, with 21 bases remaining between them. The full variable domain, rest sourced from reference TRBV13 and TRBJ2-1, is AAGVIQSPRHLIKEKRETATLKCYPIPRHDTVYWYQQGPGQDPQFLISFYEKMQSDKGSIPDRFSAQQFSDYHSELNMSSLELGDSALYFCASSPAAVRSGNEQFFGPGTRLTVL.

The gene calls are TRBV27 and TRBJ2-1, with D tentatively TRBD1 (6 bases). Per germline, CDR1 MNHEY and CDR2 SMNVEV (reference sequence). Trimming shortened V by 5 bases and J by 5 bases, and 16 bases separated the two germline ends. The CDR3 contains 15 residues. The CDR3 loop reads CASSTDRLIHNEQFF. The CDR3 nucleotides read TGTGCCAGCAGTACGGACAGACTGATCCACAATGAGCAGTTCTTC.

J is TRBJ2-3 and V is TRBV25-1; 11 nucleotides align to TRBD1. V lost 11 bases, J lost 3 bases, and 4 bases stayed unmatched. Germline V CDR1 and CDR2: MGHDK, SYGVNS. The CDR3 consists of 13 residues. The CDR3 DNA reads TGTGCCTGCGGGACAGGGGGGACAGATACGCAGTATTTT. It translates to CACGTGGTDTQYF. Combining the CDR3 with reference TRBV25-1 and TRBJ2-3 gives the whole variable domain EADIYQTPRYLVIGTGKKITLECSQTMGHDKMYWYQQDPGMELHLIHYSYGVNSTEKGDLSSESTVSRIRTEHFPLTLESARPSHTSQYLCACGTGGTDTQYFGPGTRLTVL.

This clone was counted a few times. The CDR3 protein is CATHRTSGGTGELFF. CDR3 sequence (DNA): TGTGCCACCCACCGGACTAGCGGGGGAACCGGGGAGCTGTTTTTT. The chain recombines TRBV2 with TRBJ2-2, with 13 bases fitting TRBD2. Germline lookup yields CDR1 SNHLY and CDR2 FYNNEI. The CDR3 has 15 amino acids. J gave up 5 bases and V 10 bases, and 7 bases lay outside the gene matches.

J is TRBJ1-5 and V is TRBV19; 9 bases agree with TRBD1. Germline lookup yields CDR1 LNHDA and CDR2 SQIVND (reference sequence). Losses at the gene ends were 5 bases for V and 3 bases for J; bases not matched to a gene: 8. The CDR3 has 16 residues. This CDR3 reads CASSERQGVYNQPQHF. Written as DNA, the CDR3 is TGTGCCAGTAGTGAAAGACAGGGGGTGTACAATCAGCCCCAGCATTTT.

The CDR3 spells CASSSGLAGGRSGELFF. The CDR3 bases are TGTGCCAGCAGCTCAGGACTAGCGGGGGGGCGGAGCGGGGAGCTGTTTTTT. The chain has TRBV7-2 and TRBJ2-2, with 15 bases matching TRBD2. CDR3 length equals 17 residues. Germline CDR1 SGHTA, CDR2 FQGNSA. With 4 bases clipped from V and 7 bases from J, the junction kept 7 bases outside the gene matches.

The J gene is TRBJ2-5, the V gene TRBV10-3; D possibly corresponds to TRBD1 (7 bases). The J call is in doubt because the DNA end fits TRBJ2-7 better. Germline assignment: CDR1 ENHRY and CDR2 SYGVKD. This CDR3 comprises 13 residues. Here the CDR3 DNA reads TGTGCCACGTCCCCAGCAGGGGGGTACGAGCAGTACTTC. This gives the protein CATSPAGGYEQYF.

In its sample, this clone was seen a few times. This sequence joins TRBV6-5 and TRBJ1-2, with D possibly matching TRBD1 (6 bases). The CDR3 runs 14 residues. Germline V CDR1 and CDR2: MNHEY, SVGAGI. Trimming stripped 2 bases from V and 9 bases from J, with 16 bases between. The CDR3 reads CASSYPQGSRSYTF. The DNA of the CDR3 is TGTGCCAGCAGTTACCCACAGGGAAGTCGGAGCTACACCTTC.

The chain joins TRBV6-5 to TRBJ1-1; TRBD1 matches at 8 bases. The J segment lost 4 bases and the V segment lost 0 bases, leaving 4 bases of the junction unmatched. The length of the CDR3 is 15 residues. Germline CDR1 reads MNHEY; CDR2 reads SVGAGI. This chain's CDR3 is CASSYSPDRGTEAFF. CDR3 coding DNA: TGTGCCAGCAGTTACTCCCCAGACAGGGGCACTGAAGCTTTCTTT.

This clone was seen more than once but under ten times. The chain links TRBV28 to TRBJ2-5; 9 nucleotides match TRBD2. In germline, CDR1 is MDHEN, CDR2 SYDVKM. Trimming removed 2 bases from V and 2 bases from J; junction bases left unmatched: 3. This CDR3 has 15 residues. The DNA for the CDR3 is TGTGCCAGCAGTTTACTTAGCGGGGGTCAAGAGACCCAGTACTTC. As protein: CASSLLSGGQETQYF.

The V and J genes are TRBV19 and TRBJ2-2; 8 bases are a match to TRBD2. In germline, CDR1 is LNHDA, CDR2 SQIVND (reference sequence). This CDR3 is built from 16 residues. The V gene end was trimmed by 8 bases and the J gene end by 1 base; junction bases not matched to a gene: 9. The DNA of the CDR3 is TGTGCCAGTCACACCTCAGCGGGGGAGAACACCGGGGAGCTGTTTTTT. The encoded protein is CASHTSAGENTGELFF.

This chain joins TRBV18 and TRBJ2-1; tentative D call: TRBD1 (5 bases). The CDR3 covers 12 residues. Between the trimmed V and J ends, which lost 6 bases and 7 bases, there was a span of 10 bases. Looked up from germline, CDR1 is KGHSH and CDR2 is LQKENI. In nucleotides, the CDR3 is TGTGCCAGCTCCCAGACAGAAAATGAGCAGTTCTTC. Translation gives CASSQTENEQFF.

The genes are TRBV14 and TRBJ2-7; 8 nucleotides agree with TRBD2. Trimming removed 4 bases from V and 4 bases from J; junction bases left unmatched: 6. The CDR3 contains 14 residues. From germline, CDR1 is SGHDN and CDR2 FVKESK. CDR3 protein: CASSRAGGRYEQYF. DNA for the CDR3: TGTGCCAGCAGCCGGGCGGGAGGAAGGTACGAGCAGTACTTC.

The rearrangement joins TRBV10-3 to TRBJ1-2; D remains unclear. In germline, CDR1 is ENHRY, CDR2 SYGVKD. V was trimmed by 4 bases and J by 0 bases, leaving 9 bases between them. This CDR3 is 14 amino acids long. The chain's CDR3 is CAISGAGSNYGYTF. CDR3 coding DNA: TGTGCCATCAGTGGGGCGGGGTCTAACTATGGCTACACCTTC.

This clone was found a few times. V gene TRBV7-9 combines with J gene TRBJ2-5, with D perhaps matching TRBD2 (6 bases). Trimming took 1 base from V and 0 from J, leaving 9 bases between them. CDR1 and CDR2 from the germline V gene are SEHNR and FQNEAQ (reference sequence). The CDR3 sequence is 15 residues long. The DNA for the CDR3 is TGTGCCAGCAGCTTAGGATGGGACTACCAAGAGACCCAGTACTTC. Its translation: CASSLGWDYQETQYF. Full variable domain (outside the CDR3, taken from reference TRBV7-9 and TRBJ2-5): DTGVSQNPRHKITKRGQNVTFRCDPISEHNRLYWYRQTLGQGPEFLTYFQNEAQLEKSRLLSDRFSAERPKGSFSTLEIQRTEQGDSAMYLCASSLGWDYQETQYFGPGTRLLVL.

This clone was seen only a few times. This rearrangement joins TRBV11-3 to TRBJ1-1; D unclear. This CDR3 has 12 amino acids. From germline, CDR1 is SGHNT and CDR2 YENEEA. V lost 6 bases and J 0 bases, leaving 5 bases between the germline ends. In DNA form, the CDR3 reads TGTGCCAGCAGGGGCCTGAACACTGAAGCTTTCTTT. Translation: CASRGLNTEAFF.

In this sample, this clone turned up a few times. The rearrangement joins TRBV7-3 to TRBJ1-1; TRBD1 is a possible D gene (6 bases). CDR3 length: 14 amino acids. Germline lookup yields CDR1 SGHTA and CDR2 FQGTGA. V was shortened by 5 bases and J by 3 bases, with 13 bases between the two germline ends. The CDR3 reads CASSHRQAHTEAFF. The CDR3 bases are TGTGCCAGCAGCCACCGACAGGCTCACACTGAAGCTTTCTTT.

V is TRBV6-1 and J is TRBJ1-5; D is undetermined. Germline CDR1 and CDR2: MNHNS and SASEGT. Trimming took 3 bases from V and 6 from J, leaving 21 bases between them. The CDR3 length is 17 residues. This CDR3 is CASSDKVRYQTGQPQHF. DNA of the CDR3: TGTGCCAGCAGTGATAAGGTCCGTTACCAAACGGGTCAGCCCCAGCATTTT.